The T cell receptor (beta chain) described here comes from a study of blood T cell repertoires in COVID-19. Study as a whole: Collection of acute and convalescent COVID-19 samples took place in the United States, Italy and Spain. Sources were T cells, B-cell-depleted T cells, or PBMCs; the material itself was cDNA or gDNA.

The authors' processing: By means of reference gene primer amplification, nucleated cell counts were estimated. Only in-frame clones appear in the TCRdb table, and some are missing; sequencing was by immunoSEQ multiplex PCR. From that table come the V and J calls and clone size; the DNA was used to work out D and trimming. The sample records more than 200,000 clones, around 86% being singletons. Participants, 18 to 89 years old, spanned 24 US areas. The V gene's germline CDR1 is LGHDT and CDR2 YNNKEL (reference sequence). The CDR3 runs 11 residues. The germline V and J ends were trimmed by 3 bases and 8 bases, with 5 bases remaining between them. This clone occurred once.

The rearrangement links TRBV3-1 (or the pseudogene TRBV3-2) to TRBJ2-1; the D is unclear. The TCR originated in a woman between 50 and 59 years old who had recovered from COVID-19. What was sequenced was PBMCs or T cells enriched from blood (not recorded which). The CDR3 region has the DNA TGTGCCAGCAGCCAGGCCGATGAGCAGTTCTTC. Encoded protein: CASSQADEQFF.